The clone carrying this T cell receptor beta chain was seen at least ten times. The record originates from a study of read filtering for tumor transcriptome and immune sequencing. Trimming took 5 bases from V and 4 from J; bases not matched to a gene: 6. The CDR3 has 14 amino acids. Germline V gene sequence: CDR1 SGHKS, CDR2 YYEKEE (reference sequence). From approximately 400 ng of RNA, a library with molecular barcoded alpha/delta and beta/gamma adaptors was made. TCRdb re-called the reads with MiXCR, one entry per CDR3 protein. The sample carries 46,000 or so distinct CDR3 sequences, around a fifth recorded once.

V gene TRBV5-5 combines with J gene TRBJ1-2, with TRBD1 identical over 9 bases. The sequence derives from a donor aged 40 or older with multiple myeloma. Sequenced: a population of CD138-negative cells sorted from bone marrow. CDR3 amino acids: CASRPGQGAYGYTF. CDR3 sequence (DNA): TGTGCCAGCAGACCGGGACAGGGAGCCTATGGCTACACCTTC.